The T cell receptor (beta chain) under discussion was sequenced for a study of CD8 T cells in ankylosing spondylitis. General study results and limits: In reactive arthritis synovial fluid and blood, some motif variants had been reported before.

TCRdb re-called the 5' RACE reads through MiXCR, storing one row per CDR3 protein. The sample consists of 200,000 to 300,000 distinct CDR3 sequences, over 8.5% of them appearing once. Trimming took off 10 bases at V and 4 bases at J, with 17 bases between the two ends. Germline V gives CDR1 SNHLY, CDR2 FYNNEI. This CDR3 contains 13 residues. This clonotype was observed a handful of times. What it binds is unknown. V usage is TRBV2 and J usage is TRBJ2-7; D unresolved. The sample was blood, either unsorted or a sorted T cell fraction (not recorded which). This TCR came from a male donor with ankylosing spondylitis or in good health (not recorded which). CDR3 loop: CAITPPDRYEQYF. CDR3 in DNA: TGTGCCATAACTCCTCCGGATCGTTACGAGCAGTACTTC. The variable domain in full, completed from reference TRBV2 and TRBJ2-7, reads EPEVTQTPSHQVTQMGQEVILRCVPISNHLYFYWYRQILGQKVEFLVSFYNNEISEKSEIFDDQFSVERPDGSNFTLKIRSTKLEDSAMYFCAITPPDRYEQYFGPGTRLTVT.